This T cell receptor (beta chain) was found in a study of T cell repertoires in cytomegalovirus infection. Study information: Carrying CMV and the relevant HLA type showed in public TCR beta signatures.

To note about this clonotype: Its antigen is not known.

TCRdb passed the reads through MiXCR, listing each CDR3 protein once. The data show approximately 470,000 distinct CDR3 sequences, more than 40% seen once. Study results and caveats: HLA-C-restricted, CMV-specific TCR beta clonotypes were dominant ex vivo.

The CDR3 sequence is 16 residues long. The germline gives CDR1 LNHDA, CDR2 SQIVND (reference sequence). Trimming shortened V by 6 bases and J by 2 bases, and 20 bases separated the two germline ends. This chain joins TRBV19 and TRBJ2-7; D is tentatively TRBD1 or TRBD2 (5 bases each). The specimen was cultured PBMCs, collected from culture after CMV antigen stimulation. The receptor comes from a human donor in good health (CMV status not recorded). Some clones in this sample may be carry-over from other donors' samples. CDR3 sequence: CASSGTSFGSPYEQYF. CDR3 nucleotides: TGTGCCAGTAGCGGGACGAGTTTTGGCTCCCCCTACGAGCAGTACTTC.